The present entry profiles one T cell receptor (beta chain) with its context. What it binds is unknown. The record originates from a study of regulatory T cells in long-lasting Graves disease. Trimming removed 3 bases from V and 3 bases from J, with 18 bases in between. CDR1 and CDR2 from the germline V gene are SEHNR and FQNEAQ (reference sequence). The length of the CDR3 is 17 residues. Arm-PCR of CDR3 regions with iRepertoire HTBI primers generated TCR beta libraries. TCRdb analysed the multiplex PCR reads with MiXCR anew, one entry per CDR3 protein. The sample shows about 290,000 distinct CDR3 sequences, roughly a fifth of them seen only once. Time point given: persistent/refractory GD, antithyroid drugs over 5 years with positive TRAb. From PBMCs, RNA was extracted and then used to make the TCR library. Study results and caveats: Researchers examined only peripheral blood and not thyroid tissue. Among persistent patients, a larger number of public clonotypes were shared (around 2,700) than among newly diagnosed patients (about 970). Small sample size may have lowered accuracy.

The clonotype originates from a female donor with Graves disease. V and J are TRBV7-9 and TRBJ2-4; weak D call: TRBD2 (7 bases). Sample: peripheral blood mononuclear cells (PBMCs), taken when the disease was refractory, from a patient treated with antithyroid drugs. CDR3 sequence: CASSLGGGRDDKNIQYF. As DNA, the CDR3 is TGTGCCAGCAGCTTGGGGGGCGGGAGAGACGACAAAAACATTCAGTACTTC.